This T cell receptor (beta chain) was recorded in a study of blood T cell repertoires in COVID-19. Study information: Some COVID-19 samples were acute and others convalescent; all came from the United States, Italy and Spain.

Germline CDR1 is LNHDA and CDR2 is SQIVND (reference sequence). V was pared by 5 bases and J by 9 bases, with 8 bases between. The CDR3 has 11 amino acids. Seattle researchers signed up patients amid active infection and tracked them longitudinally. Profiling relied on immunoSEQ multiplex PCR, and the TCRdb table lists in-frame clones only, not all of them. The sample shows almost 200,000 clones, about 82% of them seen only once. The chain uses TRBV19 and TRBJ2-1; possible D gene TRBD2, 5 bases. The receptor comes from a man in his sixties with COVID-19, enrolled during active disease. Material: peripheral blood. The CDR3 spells CASSERSEQFF. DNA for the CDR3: TGTGCCAGTAGTGAGCGGAGTGAGCAGTTCTTC.